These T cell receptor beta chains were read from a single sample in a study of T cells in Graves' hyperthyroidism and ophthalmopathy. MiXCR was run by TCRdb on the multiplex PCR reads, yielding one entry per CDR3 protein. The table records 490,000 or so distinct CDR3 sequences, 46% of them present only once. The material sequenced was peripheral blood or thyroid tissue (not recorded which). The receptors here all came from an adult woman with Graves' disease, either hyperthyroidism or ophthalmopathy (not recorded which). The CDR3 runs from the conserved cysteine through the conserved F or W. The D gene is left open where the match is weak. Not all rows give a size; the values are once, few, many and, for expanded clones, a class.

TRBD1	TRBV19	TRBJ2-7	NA	TGTGCCAGCAGTCCGACGGGACAGGCAGTCTACGAGCAGTACTTC	CASSPTGQAVYEQYF
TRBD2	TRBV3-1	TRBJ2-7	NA	TGTGCCAGCAGCCATTCTGGCGGGAGGAGTTTTGGCGAGCAGTACTTC	CASSHSGGRSFGEQYF
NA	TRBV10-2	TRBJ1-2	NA	TGCGCCAGCACCATCGGGTCCTCGTCTGGCTACACCTTC	CASTIGSSSGYTF
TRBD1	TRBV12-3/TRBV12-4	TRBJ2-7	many	TGTGCCAGCAGTCAGACCGGGACAGGAACCTACGAGCAGTACTTC	CASSQTGTGTYEQYF
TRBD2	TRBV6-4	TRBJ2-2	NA	TGTGCCAGCAGTGACCGACAGACTAGCGGGAGTCGCGCCGGGGAGCTGTTTTTT	CASSDRQTSGSRAGELFF
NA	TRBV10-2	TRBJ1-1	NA	TGCGCCAGCACCGAAGAGGGGCGGACTGAAGCTTCCTTT	CASTEEGRTEASF
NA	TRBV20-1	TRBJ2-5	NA	TGCAGTGCTAGCCGGTCAACGGATCTGGCCCAGTACTTC	CSASRSTDLAQYF
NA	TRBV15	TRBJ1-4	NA	TGTGCCACCAGCAGGAAAGGGGGGCTCGATGAAAAACTGTTTTTT	CATSRKGGLDEKLFF
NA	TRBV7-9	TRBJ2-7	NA	TGTGCCAGCAGCTCCCGTTATGGGGAAACGGGCTCCTACGAGCAGTACTTC	CASSSRYGETGSYEQYF
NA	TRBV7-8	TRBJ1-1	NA	TGTGCCAGCAGCTTACCCTCGCGGGGGCGGGAAGCTTTCTTT	CASSLPSRGREAFF
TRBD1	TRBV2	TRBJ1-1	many	TGTGCCAGCAGTTATGACAGGGCCACTGAAGCTTTCTTT	CASSYDRATEAFF
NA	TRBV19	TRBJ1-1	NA	TGTGCCAGTAGTATACCATGGGGGAACACTGAAGCTTTCTTT	CASSIPWGNTEAFF
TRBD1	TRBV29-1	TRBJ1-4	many	TGCAGCGTTCTCGACAGGGCTGGTGAAAAACTGTTTTTT	CSVLDRAGEKLFF
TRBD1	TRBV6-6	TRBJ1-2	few	TGTGCCAGCAGTGCAGGGGGGACAGGGCTTTCCGGCTACACCTTC	CASSAGGTGLSGYTF
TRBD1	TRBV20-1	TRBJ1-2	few	TGCAGTCGACAGGGGGAGGGCTACACCTTC	CSRQGEGYTF
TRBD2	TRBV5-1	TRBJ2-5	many	TGCGCCAGCAGCCAGAGACTAGCGGGGGGACAAGAGACCCAGTACTTC	CASSQRLAGGQETQYF
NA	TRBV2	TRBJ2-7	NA	TGTGCCAGCATCGCCAGGCCGTTCTTATCTCCCTACGAGCAGTACTTC	CASIARPFLSPYEQYF
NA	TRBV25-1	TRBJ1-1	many	TGTGCCAGCAGCGCAAGGGGTCACACTGAAGCTTTCTTT	CASSARGHTEAFF
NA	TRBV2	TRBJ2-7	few	TGTGCCAGCAGTGAAGGGAGAATTACCTACGAGCAGTACTTC	CASSEGRITYEQYF
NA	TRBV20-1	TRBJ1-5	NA	TGCAGTGCTACCCGACAGCCCCAGCATTTT	CSATRQPQHF
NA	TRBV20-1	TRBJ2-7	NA	TGCAGTGCTAGATTGGAGGTGACCTACGAGCAGTACTTC	CSARLEVTYEQYF
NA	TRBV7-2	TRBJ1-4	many	TGTGCCAGCAGCACCGGGACTAATGAAAAACTGTTTTTT	CASSTGTNEKLFF
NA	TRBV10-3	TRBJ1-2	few	TGTGCCAGCAGTGAATATTCGGGGGCCAAAGGTCGCTATGGCTACACCTTC	CASSEYSGAKGRYGYTF
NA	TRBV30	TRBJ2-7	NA	TGTGCCTGGAGTGTAGGGTCCGAGCAGTACTTC	CAWSVGSEQYF